These 22 T cell receptor beta chains were all obtained from the same sample, sequenced in a study of metastatic and nonmetastatic thyroid tumors. From the PCR reads, TCRdb re-called clones with MiXCR. The sample holds 45,000 or so clones, roughly 16% seen once. Thyroid surgery was performed in patients who had received no treatment beforehand. Sample: blood. The receptors shown here come from a female donor with papillary thyroid cancer or a benign thyroid nodule (not recorded which). Some clones in this sample may be carry-over from other donors' samples.

A single count supports this clone. An end of the junction differs from the germline gene, which may be a read error. The chain uses TRBV7-2 and TRBJ2-2; TRBD1 matches at 8 bases. Germline CDR1 reads SGHTA; CDR2 reads FQGNSA. The CDR3 runs 15 residues. CDR3 in DNA: TGTGCCAGCAGCTTAGGGACAGGGAACACCGGTGAGCTGTTTTTT. This codes for CASSLGTGNTGELFF.

This clone was detected only a few times. The chain recombines TRBV6-1 with TRBJ2-7; D call uncertain. The CDR3 has 11 amino acids. Germline-derived CDR1 and CDR2 are MNHNS and SASEGT. V dropped 5 bases and J dropped 5 bases, with 7 bases sitting between them. This chain's CDR3 is CASSLLHEQYF. The CDR3 DNA reads TGTGCCAGCAGTCTCCTCCACGAGCAGTACTTC.

This clone was observed a handful of times. A much larger clone lies one base from this, so it may be a read error. The CDR3 ends on some other residue instead of the conserved phenylalanine or tryptophan, so this is likely a read error. The V and J genes are TRBV20-1 and TRBJ2-3, with 7 bases aligning to TRBD2. V was pared by 2 bases and J by 2 bases, with 4 bases of the junction left unmatched. The CDR3 has 14 amino acids. Germline V gives CDR1 DFQATT, CDR2 SNEGSKA (reference sequence). For the CDR3, the DNA is TGCAGTGCTAGAAAAGCGGGAAACACAGATACGCAGTATTCT. Amino acid sequence: CSARKAGNTDTQYS.

There are many counts of this clone. The V gene is TRBV30, the J gene TRBJ2-5, with D possibly TRBD1 on 6 matching bases. Germline loops: CDR1 GTSNPN, CDR2 SVGIG (reference sequence). The length of the CDR3 is 14 residues. Between the trimmed V and J ends, which lost 0 bases and 1 base, there was a span of 9 bases. CDR3: CAWSVQGAQETQYF. CDR3 sequence (DNA): TGTGCCTGGAGTGTACAGGGAGCCCAAGAGACCCAGTACTTC.

Comment on this clone: A junction boundary mismatches the germline segment, possibly from a read error. The rearrangement links TRBV7-2 to TRBJ2-5; either TRBD1 or TRBD2 may fit D (6 bases each). The CDR3 has 14 amino acids. Germline V gives CDR1 SGHTA, CDR2 FQGNSA. CDR3 in DNA: TGTGCCAGCAGCTTTTTCGGGGGACAAGAGACCCTGTACTTC. Residues: CASSFFGGQETLYF.

This chain joins TRBV30 and TRBJ1-6; possible D gene TRBD1, 5 bases. CDR3 length: 16 residues. Looked up from germline, CDR1 is GTSNPN and CDR2 is SVGIG (reference sequence). The V end lost 0 bases, the J end lost 6 bases, and 15 bases lay between the germline ends. CDR3 residues: CAWSVTWAGGNSPLHF. The CDR3 DNA is TGTGCCTGGAGTGTAACGTGGGCCGGGGGTAATTCACCCCTCCACTTT.

By proportion, this clone is medium-sized. V and J are TRBV6-1 and TRBJ2-7; D perhaps matches TRBD2 (5 bases). The CDR3 consists of 14 residues. V was trimmed by 3 bases and J by 0 bases, leaving 9 bases between them. Germline loops: CDR1 MNHNS, CDR2 SASEGT. In DNA form, the CDR3 reads TGTGCCAGCAGTGAGCAGCGGAGCTCCTACGAGCAGTACTTC. Residues: CASSEQRSSYEQYF.

This clone was recorded at least ten times. The chain employs TRBV6-5 and TRBJ1-6; D might be TRBD1 (5 bases). This CDR3 comprises 14 residues. Trimming removed 6 bases at V and 9 bases at J, with 15 bases between. From germline, CDR1 is MNHEY and CDR2 SVGAGI. The CDR3 nucleotides are TGTGCCAGCAGAACCCGACTAAGGGGTTCACCCCTCCACTTT. Translating gives CASRTRLRGSPLHF.

Many counts were recorded for this clone. This sequence may be a read error, since a much larger clone differs from it by one base. This chain joins TRBV6-9 and TRBJ1-1, with D unresolved. Trimming pared 2 bases from V and 1 base from J, leaving 5 bases between. This CDR3 comprises 13 residues. From germline, CDR1 is MNHGY and CDR2 SVAAGI. CDR3 residues: CASSYVSNTEAFF. The CDR3 DNA sequence: TGTGCCAGCAGTTATGTCTCGAACACTGAAGCTTTCTTT.

A note on this clone: A much larger clone is a single base away; this may be a read error. The V gene is TRBV5-6, the J gene TRBJ2-5; a weak D match, TRBD1 (6 bases). CDR1 and CDR2 from the germline V gene are SGHDT and YYEEEE. The CDR3 has 13 amino acids. The chain's CDR3 is CVSRPTGQETQYF. CDR3 coding DNA: TGTGTCAGCAGGCCGACAGGCCAAGAGACCCAGTACTTC.

As regards this clone: At one of its ends the junction is not consistent with the germline gene, which may arise from a read error. The V gene is TRBV12-3 or TRBV12-4, the J gene TRBJ2-3; perhaps TRBD1 as D (5 bases). The CDR3 covers 14 residues. The CDR3 sequence: CASTPGRGPDTHNF. CDR3 sequence (DNA): TGTGCCAGCACCCCCGGAAGGGGCCCAGATACGCATAATTTT.

The chain is built from TRBV5-1 and TRBJ2-7, with 11 bases fitting TRBD1. This CDR3 is 14 amino acids long. Germline CDR1 is SGHRS and CDR2 is YFSETQ. Trimming at V came to 4 bases and at J to 5 bases, leaving 5 bases not matched to a gene. The CDR3, as DNA: TGCGCCAGCAGCATCGGGACAGGGGGGAACGAGCAGTACTTC. It codes for CASSIGTGGNEQYF.

This clone was seen at least ten times. The chain carries TRBV20-1 and TRBJ2-3; 7 bases line up with TRBD2. Germline CDR1 DFQATT, CDR2 SNEGSKA (reference sequence). The V and J ends lost 6 bases and 1 base, in that order; junction bases with no gene match: 16. This CDR3 has 17 amino acids. CDR3 region: CSALSGGRLAGTDTQYF. CDR3 nucleotide sequence: TGCAGTGCCCTCTCCGGCGGGAGATTAGCGGGCACAGATACGCAGTATTTT.

This clone was detected many times. CDR3 sequence: CASSHSGRGDEQFF. CDR3 DNA: TGTGCCAGCAGCCATAGCGGGAGGGGCGATGAGCAGTTCTTC. The chain joins TRBV12-3 or TRBV12-4 to TRBJ2-1, with 11 nucleotides matching TRBD2. The CDR3 sequence is 14 residues long. The V gene end was trimmed by 6 bases and the J gene end by 8 bases; junction bases not matched to a gene: 6.

Ten or more counts support this clone. The rearrangement links TRBV7-9 to TRBJ2-5, with D hard to call. Germline lookup yields CDR1 SEHNR and CDR2 FQNEAQ (reference sequence). Trimming stripped 1 base from V and 7 bases from J, with 13 bases between. The CDR3 covers 14 residues. The CDR3 loop reads CASSLGAEDGTQYF. The CDR3 DNA reads TGTGCCAGCAGCTTAGGGGCCGAGGATGGGACCCAGTACTTC.

This clone was found many times. The chain joins TRBV30 to TRBJ1-3; D ambiguous. CDR3 length equals 12 residues. CDR1 is GTSNPN, CDR2 SVGIG, per germline (reference sequence). Trimming took 0 bases from V and 9 from J, leaving 9 bases between them. This CDR3 reads CAWSVLMGTIYF. As DNA, the CDR3 is TGTGCCTGGAGTGTTTTGATGGGCACCATATATTTT.

The count of this clone is one. The chain joins TRBV7-6 to TRBJ1-2, with 10 bases aligning to TRBD1. This CDR3 is built from 16 residues. The V gene's germline CDR1 is SGHVS and CDR2 FNYEAQ. V gave up 1 base and J gave up 4 bases; unmatched junction bases: 6. CDR3 sequence: CASSLGGTGDRYGYTF. The CDR3 nucleotides read TGTGCCAGCAGCTTAGGTGGGACAGGGGACCGCTATGGCTACACCTTC.

This CDR3 is CASSVLGEGSDEQFF. CDR3 DNA sequence: TGTGCCAGCAGTGTCCTGGGGGAAGGGTCGGATGAGCAGTTCTTC. The chain couples TRBV6-1 to TRBJ2-1; perhaps D is TRBD1 or TRBD2 (5 bases each). Germline V gene lookup returns CDR1 MNHNS and CDR2 SASEGT. This CDR3 has 15 residues. V was shortened by 4 bases and J by 8 bases, with 18 bases between the two germline ends.

A remark on this clone: The conserved final phenylalanine or tryptophan is absent from the CDR3, which likely points to a read error. The limits of the CDR3 on the DNA are not certain, so only TCRdb's listed CDR3 is given. The chain couples TRBV20-1 to TRBJ2-2. The CDR3 is 8 amino acids long, termini counted. Germline V gene data show CDR1 as DFQATT and CDR2 as SNEGSKA (reference sequence). The CDR3 loop reads CSASLGTG.

This clone showed up just a few times. V gene TRBV6-2 or TRBV6-3 combines with J gene TRBJ2-2; D remains ambiguous. With 6 bases removed from V and 3 bases from J, the gap between germline ends came to 11 bases. This CDR3 spans 14 amino acids. Germline-derived CDR1 and CDR2 are MNHEY and SVGEGT. The CDR3 DNA follows: TGTGCCAGCAGAGGGTTAGAGGACACCGGGGAGCTGTTTTTT. Amino acid sequence: CASRGLEDTGELFF.

V usage is TRBV11-2 and J usage is TRBJ2-5; 7 nucleotides match TRBD1. Germline V CDR1 and CDR2: SGHAT, FQNNGV. The J segment lost 1 base and the V segment lost 0 bases, leaving 2 bases of the junction unmatched. The CDR3 length is 15 residues. The CDR3 DNA reads TGTGCCAGCAGCTTAGACGGGACAGCCCAAGAGACCCAGTACTTC. Amino acids: CASSLDGTAQETQYF. The variable domain in full, with the rest retrieved from reference TRBV11-2 and TRBJ2-5, is EAGVAQSPRYKIIEKRQSVAFWCNPISGHATLYWYQQILGQGPKLLIQFQNNGVVDDSQLPKDRFSAERLKGVDSTLKIQPAKLEDSAVYLCASSLDGTAQETQYFGPGTRLLVL.

This clone was recorded many times. This rearrangement joins TRBV11-3 to TRBJ1-1, with unresolved D. This CDR3 has 11 residues. V lost 1 base, J lost 5 bases, and 2 bases lay in between. Per the germline V gene, CDR1 is SGHNT and CDR2 is YENEEA. The CDR3 spells CASSLGTEAFF. The CDR3, as DNA: TGTGCCAGCAGCTTAGGAACTGAAGCTTTCTTT. The full variable domain, rest sourced from reference TRBV11-3 and TRBJ1-1, is EAGVVQSPRYKIIEKKQPVAFWCNPISGHNTLYWYLQNLGQGPELLIRYENEEAVDDSQLPKDRFSAERLKGVDSTLKIQPAELGDSAVYLCASSLGTEAFFGQGTRLTVV.